In this sample, the clone carrying this T cell receptor (beta chain) turned up many times. What it binds is unknown. An absence of ophthalmopathy progression within 18 months meant stable Graves' hyperthyroidism. This sample is drawn from a study of T cells in Graves' hyperthyroidism and ophthalmopathy. Regarding the study as a whole: Blood samples included most of the expanded thyroid clonotypes exceeding 0.001.

CDR1 SGHRS and CDR2 YFSETQ come from the germline V gene. V was trimmed by 0 bases and J by 0 bases, leaving 9 bases between them. This CDR3 has 16 residues. Using RNA transcripts as the source, TCR beta CDR3 regions were amplified. The study used the HTBI primer set for a first-round RT-PCR of the TCR CDR3. TCRdb independently ran MiXCR on the multiplex PCR reads; one entry per CDR3 protein. The sample lists approximately 740,000 distinct CDR3 sequences, roughly 15% occurring once. V gene TRBV5-1 combines with J gene TRBJ2-2; D tentatively reads TRBD1 or TRBD2 (6 bases each). The sequencing sample was made of blood. The TCR was taken from a woman under 30 with Graves' hyperthyroidism. CDR3 nucleotides: TGCGCCAGCAGCTTGGAGGAGGGGGCGAACACCGGGGAGCTGTTTTTT. It encodes CASSLEEGANTGELFF. The full variable domain, in which reference TRBV5-1 and TRBJ2-2 provide the parts outside the CDR3, is KAGVTQTPRYLIKTRGQQVTLSCSPISGHRSVSWYQQTPGQGLQFLFEYFSETQRNKGNFPGRFSGRQFSNSRSEMNVSTLELGDSALYLCASSLEEGANTGELFFGEGSRLTVL.